This passage covers 20 T cell receptor beta chains from one sample sequenced in a study of T-cell reconstitution after alpha-beta-depleted transplantation in children. As it was prepared, the TCRbeta library received unique molecular identifiers. TCRdb passed the PCR reads through MiXCR, listing each CDR3 protein once. The sample has about 97,000 distinct CDR3 sequences, 7% to 8% seen once. The sequencing used PBMCs, collected before TCRalphabeta/CD19-depleted stem cell transplant. The receptors stem from a boy between 2 and 15 years old with acute lymphoblastic leukemia, due to receive a stem cell transplant.

This clonotype showed up many times. The chain is built from TRBV20-1 and TRBJ2-1, with D uncertain. Germline V CDR1 and CDR2: DFQATT, SNEGSKA (reference sequence). There are 15 residues in the CDR3. Trimming removed 5 bases at V and 2 bases at J, with 16 bases between. The CDR3 reads CSAPPVAATYNEQFF. CDR3 DNA: TGCAGTGCTCCACCCGTGGCAGCGACCTACAATGAGCAGTTCTTC.

This chain joins TRBV28 and TRBJ1-6; D gene unclear. Per germline, CDR1 MDHEN and CDR2 SYDVKM. V was clipped by 3 bases and J by 10 bases, with 13 bases between them. This CDR3 region has 14 residues. The chain's CDR3 is CASSLGAVDSPLHF. For the CDR3, the DNA is TGTGCCAGCAGTTTGGGAGCGGTAGACTCACCCCTCCACTTT. Together with reference TRBV28 and TRBJ1-6, the CDR3 gives the full variable domain: DVKVTQSSRYLVKRTGEKVFLECVQDMDHENMFWYRQDPGLGLRLIYFSYDVKMKEKGDIPEGYSVSREKKERFSLILESASTNQTSMYLCASSLGAVDSPLHFGNGTRLTVT.

This clonotype was counted only a few times. The chain employs TRBV7-2 and TRBJ1-1, with a tentative D call TRBD1 (5 bases). This CDR3 has 13 residues. CDR1 is SGHTA and CDR2 is FQGNSA in the germline V gene. The V end was cut by 3 bases, the J end by 4 bases, with 9 bases between. The CDR3 DNA reads as TGTGCCAGCAGCTTTACAGGAGGCACTGAAGCTTTCTTT. Its protein product is CASSFTGGTEAFF.

The chain couples TRBV5-6 to TRBJ2-3, with D perhaps TRBD1 or TRBD2 (6 bases each). The CDR3 covers 16 residues. V dropped 4 bases and J dropped 4 bases, with 19 bases sitting between them. Germline V lookup: CDR1 SGHDT, CDR2 YYEEEE. This CDR3 reads CASSAVKGGLPDTQYF. CDR3 DNA sequence: TGTGCCAGCAGCGCAGTGAAGGGGGGCCTCCCAGATACGCAGTATTTT.

The genes are TRBV5-1 and TRBJ1-6; D is uncertain. V lost 5 bases and J 3 bases, leaving 3 bases between the germline ends. The CDR3 is 12 amino acids. CDR1 and CDR2 from the germline V gene are SGHRS and YFSETQ. CDR3 bases: TGCGCCAGCAGGGGCTATAATTCACCCCTCCACTTT. Its protein product is CASRGYNSPLHF.

In the case of this clonotype: Just one base apart from a much larger clone, this may be a read error. V gene TRBV7-9 combines with J gene TRBJ1-1; D might be TRBD1 (5 bases). The CDR3 runs 14 residues. Germline CDR1 reads SEHNR; CDR2 reads FQNEAQ (reference sequence). CDR3 amino acids: CANSLRERNTEAFF. The CDR3 nucleotides are TGTGCCAACAGCCTCAGGGAGAGAAACACTGAAGCTTTCTTT.

This clonotype was counted at least ten times. The CDR3 DNA sequence: TGTGCCACCAGCAGAGCGACAGGGGGAGGGGCCAACGTCCTGACTTTC. This encodes CATSRATGGGANVLTF. The chain combines TRBV15 with TRBJ2-6; TRBD1 matches 9 bases. The CDR3 spans 16 residues. In germline, CDR1 is LNHNV, CDR2 YYDKDF (reference sequence). V shed 1 base and J 4 bases; nucleotides not matched to a gene: 2.

This clonotype was picked up many times. The rearrangement links TRBV5-6 to TRBJ2-7; no firm D call. CDR1 SGHDT and CDR2 YYEEEE come from the germline V gene. With 0 bases removed from V and 7 bases from J, the gap between germline ends came to 5 bases. CDR3 length: 11 amino acids. The CDR3 coding sequence is TGTGCCAGCAGCTTGGCCAGGGAGCAGTACTTC. Residues: CASSLAREQYF.

The V call is TRBV7-3, the J call TRBJ2-5; no clear D gene. The CDR3 has 13 amino acids. Germline V gene data show CDR1 as SGHTA and CDR2 as FQGTGA. V lost 1 base and J 4 bases, leaving 7 bases between the germline ends. The CDR3 is CASSLIGSETQYF. The CDR3 DNA follows: TGTGCCAGCAGCTTAATTGGGTCAGAGACCCAGTACTTC. The whole variable domain, remainder taken from reference TRBV7-3 and TRBJ2-5, is GAGVSQTPSNKVTEKGKYVELRCDPISGHTALYWYRQSLGQGPEFLIYFQGTGAADDSGLPNDRFFAVRPEGSVSTLKIQRTERGDSAVYLCASSLIGSETQYFGPGTRLLVL.

This clonotype was recorded at least ten times. The chain is built from TRBV10-3 and TRBJ2-5; D ambiguous. The CDR3 spans 14 residues. CDR1 and CDR2 from the germline V gene are ENHRY and SYGVKD. Trimming removed 0 bases from V and 4 bases from J, with 9 bases in between. The CDR3 nucleotides are TGTGCCATCAGTGAGTCAGTGAGGAGAGAGACCCAGTACTTC. Its protein product is CAISESVRRETQYF.

The chain joins TRBV20-1 to TRBJ1-2; 7 bases are shared with TRBD1. The CDR3 has 13 amino acids. Germline CDR1 DFQATT, CDR2 SNEGSKA (reference sequence). Trimming removed 5 bases from V and 4 bases from J; junction bases left unmatched: 7. For the CDR3, the DNA is TGCAGTGCTTTGACAGGGCAAGGCTATGGCTACACCTTC. Protein: CSALTGQGYGYTF.

The table lists this clonotype with a few counts. The V gene is TRBV5-1, the J gene TRBJ2-7; a possible D gene is TRBD1 (6 bases). CDR3 length: 15 residues. The germline V gene has CDR1 SGHRS and CDR2 YFSETQ. V was cut by 0 bases and J by 2 bases, with 12 bases left in between. The chain's CDR3 is CASSLGGQGPYEQYF. The CDR3 DNA is TGCGCCAGCAGCTTGGGGGGGCAGGGTCCCTACGAGCAGTACTTC. Full variable domain (missing parts from reference TRBV5-1 and TRBJ2-7): KAGVTQTPRYLIKTRGQQVTLSCSPISGHRSVSWYQQTPGQGLQFLFEYFSETQRNKGNFPGRFSGRQFSNSRSEMNVSTLELGDSALYLCASSLGGQGPYEQYFGPGTRLTVT.

This clonotype was seen at least ten times. The V call is TRBV5-1, the J call TRBJ2-1; D is perhaps TRBD1 (6 bases). CDR1 is SGHRS and CDR2 is YFSETQ in the germline V gene. V was pared by 4 bases and J by 3 bases, with 11 bases between. The CDR3 sequence is 14 residues long. The CDR3 loop reads CASSEQGIYNEQFF. CDR3 DNA: TGCGCCAGCAGCGAACAGGGAATCTACAATGAGCAGTTCTTC. The whole variable domain, remainder taken from reference TRBV5-1 and TRBJ2-1, is KAGVTQTPRYLIKTRGQQVTLSCSPISGHRSVSWYQQTPGQGLQFLFEYFSETQRNKGNFPGRFSGRQFSNSRSEMNVSTLELGDSALYLCASSEQGIYNEQFFGPGTRLTVL.

The chain links TRBV6-2 or TRBV6-3 to TRBJ1-5; D unclear. CDR1 MNHEY and CDR2 SVGEGT come from the germline V gene. Trimming pared 0 bases from V and 7 bases from J, leaving 7 bases between. The CDR3 length is 13 residues. CDR3 sequence: CASSYSSEQPQHF. The CDR3 DNA is TGTGCCAGCAGTTACTCGAGTGAACAGCCCCAGCATTTT.

This clonotype appeared a few times. The chain uses TRBV20-1 and TRBJ2-3; TRBD2 matches 14 bases. The V gene's germline CDR1 is DFQATT and CDR2 SNEGSKA (reference sequence). With V trimmed by 3 bases and J by 4 bases, 6 bases remained unmatched. The CDR3 is 16 residues long. The CDR3 protein is CSASPMTSGGADTQYF. The CDR3 DNA reads TGCAGTGCTAGTCCTATGACTAGCGGGGGGGCAGATACGCAGTATTTT.

This clonotype was seen ten or more times. The V gene is TRBV12-3 or TRBV12-4, the J gene TRBJ2-2; 11 positions match TRBD2. The V gene end was trimmed by 6 bases and the J gene end by 8 bases; junction bases not matched to a gene: 8. This CDR3 contains 15 residues. The CDR3: CASSRLAGPGGELFF. Here the CDR3 DNA reads TGTGCCAGCAGCCGACTAGCGGGGCCCGGTGGGGAGCTGTTTTTT.

This clonotype occurred many times. The gene calls are TRBV20-1 and TRBJ1-2; D not resolved. Germline V lookup: CDR1 DFQATT, CDR2 SNEGSKA (reference sequence). The CDR3 contains 11 residues. CDR3 protein: CSCLLNYGYTF. The CDR3 DNA follows: TGCTCTTGCCTCTTAAACTATGGCTACACCTTC.

This clonotype was seen repeatedly, ten times or more. The chain links TRBV6-4 to TRBJ2-3; D perhaps matches TRBD2 (5 bases). Trimming took 5 bases from V and 3 from J, leaving 12 bases between them. Germline values: CDR1 MRHNA, CDR2 SNTAGT. CDR3 length: 14 residues. In DNA, the CDR3 is TGTGCCAGCAGTTGGAAGGGCGGGACAGATACGCAGTATTTT. This sequence encodes CASSWKGGTDTQYF.

The rearrangement joins TRBV10-3 to TRBJ2-7, with D perhaps TRBD1 or TRBD2 (5 bases each). The germline V gene encodes CDR1 ENHRY and CDR2 SYGVKD. The CDR3 runs 13 residues. The germline V and J ends were trimmed by 3 bases and 2 bases, with 8 bases remaining between them. The CDR3 DNA is TGTGCCATCAGTGAACGGGGCCCCTACGAGCAGTACTTC. It encodes CAISERGPYEQYF.

This clonotype was observed at least ten times. The chain joins TRBV12-3 or TRBV12-4 to TRBJ1-2; TRBD1 might be the D (5 bases). CDR3 length equals 12 residues. With 8 bases removed from V and 8 bases from J, the gap between germline ends came to 15 bases. The CDR3 is CASSLQGAGYTF. The CDR3 DNA reads TGTGCCAGCTCCCTCCAAGGGGCGGGCTACACCTTC.